Listed here is a single TCR beta chain. The antigen is unknown. The source of the sample is a study of cytomegalovirus exposure and HLA in healthy donors. Study-wide results and caveats: About 87% or about 30% of the time was how often most TCR beta V segments were productive, according to an earlier analysis. As a later analysis showed, a missense DCLRE1C variant was linked to trimming of TCR beta V- and J-genes.

PCR used 60 Vbeta primers and 13 Jbeta primers. Libraries were prepared by immunoSEQ multiplex PCR; TCRdb keeps only in-frame clonotypes and omits some of them. The sample has 200,000 to 250,000 clones; approximately 70% are singletons. The V gene's germline CDR1 is SGHDT and CDR2 YYEEEE. The CDR3 has 16 amino acids. The V gene end was trimmed by 3 bases and the J gene end by 5 bases; junction bases not matched to a gene: 2. The donors gave bone marrow, and they were healthy. The chain couples TRBV5-6 to TRBJ2-2, with 15 bases aligning to TRBD2. The receptor's source is a woman aged 30 to 39 in good health and CMV-seronegative. Sample: PBMCs. CDR3 bases: TGTGCCAGCAGCTGGGGACTAGCGGGGGGAACCGGGGAGCTGTTTTTT. Translation: CASSWGLAGGTGELFF.